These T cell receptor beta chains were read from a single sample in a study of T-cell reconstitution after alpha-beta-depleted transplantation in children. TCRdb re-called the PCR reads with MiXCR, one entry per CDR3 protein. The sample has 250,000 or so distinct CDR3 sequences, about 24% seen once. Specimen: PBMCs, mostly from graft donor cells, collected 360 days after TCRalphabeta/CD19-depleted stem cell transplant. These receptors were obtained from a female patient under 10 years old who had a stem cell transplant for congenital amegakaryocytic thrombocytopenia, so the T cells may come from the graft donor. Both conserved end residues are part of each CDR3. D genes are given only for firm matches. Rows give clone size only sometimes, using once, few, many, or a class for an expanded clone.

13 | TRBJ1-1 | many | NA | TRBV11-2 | TGTGCCAGCAGCTTAGAAAGGAACACTGAAGCTTTCTTT | CASSLERNTEAFF
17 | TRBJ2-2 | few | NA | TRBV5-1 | TGCGCCAGCAGCTTGGCAATAAGGGGCAGAAACACCGGGGAGCTGTTTTTT | CASSLAIRGRNTGELFF
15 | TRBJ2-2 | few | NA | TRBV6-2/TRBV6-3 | TGTGCCAGCAGTTACTCGACTCTCGACACCGGGGAGCTGTTTTTT | CASSYSTLDTGELFF
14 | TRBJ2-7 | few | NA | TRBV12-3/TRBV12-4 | TGTGCCAGCAGTTTCGGCAGGGGGACTCACGAGCAGTACTTC | CASSFGRGTHEQYF
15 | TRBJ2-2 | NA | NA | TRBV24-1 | TGTGCCACCAGTGATCCGCTTTCAATCGGCGGGGAGCTGTTTTTT | CATSDPLSIGGELFF
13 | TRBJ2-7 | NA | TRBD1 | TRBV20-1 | TGCAGTGCTAGAGGGACAGGGCACAACGAGCAGTACTTC | CSARGTGHNEQYF
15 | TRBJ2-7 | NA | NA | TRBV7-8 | TGTGCCAGCAGCGTAGAGCGACATTCCCCGGGGGAGCAGTACTTC | CASSVERHSPGEQYF
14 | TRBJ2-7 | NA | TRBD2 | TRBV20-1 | TGCAATGCGATAGCTAGCGGGGCCACCTACGAGCAGTACTTC | CNAIASGATYEQYF
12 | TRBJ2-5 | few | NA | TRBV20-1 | TGCAGTGCTCACAGGGGGGGAGAGACCCAGTACTTC | CSAHRGGETQYF
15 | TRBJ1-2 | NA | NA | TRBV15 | TGTGCCACCAGCAGAGAAGTAACGACTAACTATGGCTACACCTTC | CATSREVTTNYGYTF
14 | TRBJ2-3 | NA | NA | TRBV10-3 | TGTGCCATCAGACAGGACTCTAGCACAGATACGCAGTATTTT | CAIRQDSSTDTQYF
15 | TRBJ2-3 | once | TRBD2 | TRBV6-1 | TGTGCCAGCAGCGGCCTAGCGGGACATCCAGATACGCAGTATTTT | CASSGLAGHPDTQYF
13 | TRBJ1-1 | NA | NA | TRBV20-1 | TGCAGTGCTAGGCAGACAGTTAACACTGAAGCTTTCTTT | CSARQTVNTEAFF
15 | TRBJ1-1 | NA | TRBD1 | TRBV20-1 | TGCAGAGGACAGGGCCGAGTCGAAATGAACACTGAAGCTTTCTTT | CRGQGRVEMNTEAFF
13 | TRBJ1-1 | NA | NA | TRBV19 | TGTGCCAGTAGTATGCATGGGGGCACTGAAGCTTTCTTT | CASSMHGGTEAFF
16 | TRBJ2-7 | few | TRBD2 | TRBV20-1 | TGCAGTGCTAAAATAGCGGGAGGGCGTAGCTCCTACGAGCAGTACTTC | CSAKIAGGRSSYEQYF
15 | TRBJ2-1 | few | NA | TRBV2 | TGTGCCAGCAGTGAGAACAGGGTCTCCGACAATGAGCAGTTCTTC | CASSENRVSDNEQFF
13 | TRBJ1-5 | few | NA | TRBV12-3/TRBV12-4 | TGTGCCAGCAGATCGGACCCCTCCCAGCCCCAGCATTTT | CASRSDPSQPQHF
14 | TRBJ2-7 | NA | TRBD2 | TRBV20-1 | TGCAGTGCGACTAATAGCGGGAGCCCCTACGAGCAGTACTTC | CSATNSGSPYEQYF
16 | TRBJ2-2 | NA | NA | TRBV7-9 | TGTGCCAGCAGCCCATCACATGTGAGGTATACCGGGGAGCTGTTTTTT | CASSPSHVRYTGELFF
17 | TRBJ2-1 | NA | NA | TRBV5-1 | TGCGCCAGCAGCTTGGCACTGGGGCTAGGCTCCTACAATGAGCAGTTCTTC | CASSLALGLGSYNEQFF
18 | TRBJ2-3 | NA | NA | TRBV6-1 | TGTGCCAGCAGTCCCGGGGGACCCTACATCTACGGGGCAGATACGCAGTATTTT | CASSPGGPYIYGADTQYF
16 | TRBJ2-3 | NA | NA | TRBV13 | TGTGCCAGCAGCCCCGTAGACGGGAAACTCTGGGGTACGCAGTATTTT | CASSPVDGKLWGTQYF
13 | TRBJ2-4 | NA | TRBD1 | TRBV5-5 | TGTGCCAGCAGCTCCGACAGGGGAAACATTCAGTACTTC | CASSSDRGNIQYF
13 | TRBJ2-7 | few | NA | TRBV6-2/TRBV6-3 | TGTGCCAGCAGTTACAGAGTGCACTACGAGCAGTACTTC | CASSYRVHYEQYF
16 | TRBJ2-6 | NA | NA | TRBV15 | TGTGCCACCAGCAGGGGTAGGAATCCTGGGGCCAACGTCCTGACTTTC | CATSRGRNPGANVLTF
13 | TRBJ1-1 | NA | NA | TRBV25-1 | TGTGCCAGCAGTGAATCTGCCCTCACTGAAGCTTTCTTT | CASSESALTEAFF
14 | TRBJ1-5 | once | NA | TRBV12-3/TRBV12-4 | TGTGCCAGCAGTTGGGGCAGGGGCAATCAGACCCAGCATTTT | CASSWGRGNQTQHF
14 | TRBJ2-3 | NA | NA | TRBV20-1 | TGCAGTGCTAGAGGGCAGGTTAGCACAGATACGCAGTATTTT | CSARGQVSTDTQYF
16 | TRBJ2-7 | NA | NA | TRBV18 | TGTGCCAGCTCACGTGGCTCCCCAAGTGGAACCTACGAGCAGTACTTC | CASSRGSPSGTYEQYF
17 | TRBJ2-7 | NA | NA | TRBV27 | TGTGCCAGCAGCTACGCCCCCGGGACGGCCTTTCTCTACGAGCAGTACTTC | CASSYAPGTAFLYEQYF
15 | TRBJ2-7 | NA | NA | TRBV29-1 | TGCAGCGTTGAGGTCGGGCAGGGGAAAAGATGGGAGCAGTACTTC | CSVEVGQGKRWEQYF
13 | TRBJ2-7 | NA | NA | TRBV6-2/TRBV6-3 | TGTGCCAGCAGGCGGGAAAAACCCTACGAGCAGTACTTC | CASRREKPYEQYF
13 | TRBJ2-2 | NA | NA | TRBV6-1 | TGTGCCATCGGGGAGATGAACACCGGGGAGCTGTTTTTT | CAIGEMNTGELFF
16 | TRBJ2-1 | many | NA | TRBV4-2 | TGTGCCAGCAGCCAACAAATGCGGAGCTCCTACAATGAGCAGTTCTTC | CASSQQMRSSYNEQFF
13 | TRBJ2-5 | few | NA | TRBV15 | TGTGCCACCAACCGAGGGGCCCAAGAGACCCAGTACTTC | CATNRGAQETQYF
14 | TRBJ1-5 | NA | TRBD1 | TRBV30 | TGTGCCTGGACAGGGGGCCTAAGCAATCAGCCCCAGCATTTT | CAWTGGLSNQPQHF
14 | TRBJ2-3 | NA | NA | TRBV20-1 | TGCAGTGCTCCGACTGGGGTCAGCACAGATACGCAGTATTTT | CSAPTGVSTDTQYF
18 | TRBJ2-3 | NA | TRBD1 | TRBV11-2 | TGTGCCAGCAGCTTAGATCGGGCCAGGGGGATAGCAGGGGATACGCAGTATTTT | CASSLDRARGIAGDTQYF
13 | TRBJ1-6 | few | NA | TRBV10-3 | TGTGCCATCAGTGGGGAGGATAATTCACCCCTCCACTTT | CAISGEDNSPLHF
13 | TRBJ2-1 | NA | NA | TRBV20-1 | TGCAGTGCGGCAGGGGAAGCGGTCAATGAGCAGTTCTTC | CSAAGEAVNEQFF
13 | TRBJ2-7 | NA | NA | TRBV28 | TGTGCCAGCATCTCGACAGGAACCTACGAGCAGTACTTC | CASISTGTYEQYF
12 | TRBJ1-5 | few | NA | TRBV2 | TGTGCCAGCAGAGACCCGGATCAGCCCCAGCATTTT | CASRDPDQPQHF
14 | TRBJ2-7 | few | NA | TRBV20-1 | TGCAGTGCCCCCGAAGAGGGGGGAGGCCACGAGCAGTACTTC | CSAPEEGGGHEQYF
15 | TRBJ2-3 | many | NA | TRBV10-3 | TGTGCCATCAGTGAGTCAGACAAGAGCACAGATACGCAGTATTTT | CAISESDKSTDTQYF
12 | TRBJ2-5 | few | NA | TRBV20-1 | TGCAGTGCTAGACAGGGGAGGGAGACCCAGTACTTC | CSARQGRETQYF
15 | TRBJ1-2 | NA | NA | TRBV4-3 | TGCGCCAGCAGCCAAGCGGGTTTGGGGATCTATGGCTACACCTTC | CASSQAGLGIYGYTF
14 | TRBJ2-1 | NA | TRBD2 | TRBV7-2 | TGTGCCAGCAGCTTTTCGGGACTACCCAATGAGCAGTTCTTC | CASSFSGLPNEQFF
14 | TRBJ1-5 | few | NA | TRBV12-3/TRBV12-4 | TGTGCCAGCAGTTTACAGGGGCCCGGTCAGCCCCAGCATTTT | CASSLQGPGQPQHF
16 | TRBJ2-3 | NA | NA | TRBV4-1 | TGCGCCAGCAGCCAAGGGCCAGCGCAGGGCACAGATTCGCAGTATTTT | CASSQGPAQGTDSQYF
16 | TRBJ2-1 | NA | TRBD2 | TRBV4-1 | TGCGCCAGCAGCCAAGTGACTAGCGGACATTACAATGAGCAGTTCTTC | CASSQVTSGHYNEQFF